This is a list of T cell receptor beta chains from one sample in a study of cytomegalovirus exposure and HLA in healthy donors. The assay was immunoSEQ multiplex PCR, and TCRdb's table has in-frame clones only and misses some. This sample has fewer than 250,000 clones, with 82% found just once. Material for sequencing was PBMCs. All receptors come from a man in his forties in good health and CMV-seropositive. Each CDR3 is given with its conserved first and last residue. The D gene is left open where the match is weak. Clone size, where shown, is once, few, many, or a class for clones that have expanded.

v_gene	len	j_gene	d_gene	abundance	CDR3nt	CDR3aa
TRBV7-3	13	TRBJ1-2	-	-	TGTGCCAGCAGCGGGGGCTCCGCCTATGGCTACACCTTC	CASSGGSAYGYTF
TRBV7-8	13	TRBJ2-7	TRBD2	-	TGTGCCAGCAGCGGACTAGCGGGAAACGAGCAGTACTTC	CASSGLAGNEQYF
TRBV6-5	14	TRBJ1-5	TRBD1	-	TGTGCCAGCAGGCGACAGGGCAATTGGGAGCCCCAGCATTTT	CASRRQGNWEPQHF
TRBV2	13	TRBJ2-4	-	few	TGTGCCAGCAGTGCAATGGCCGTAAACATTCAGTACTTC	CASSAMAVNIQYF
TRBV18	15	TRBJ1-3	-	-	TGTGCCAGCTCACAAACCTTTCTGACAGAAAACACCATATATTTT	CASSQTFLTENTIYF
TRBV5-4	14	TRBJ1-1	TRBD1	few	TGTGCCAGCAGCAGACAGGGGGACTTGACTGAAGCTTTCTTT	CASSRQGDLTEAFF
TRBV6-1	15	TRBJ2-7	TRBD1	-	TGTGCCAGCAGGCAACCGGGACAGGGCTGGTACGAGCAGTACTTC	CASRQPGQGWYEQYF
TRBV5-1	14	TRBJ2-7	-	-	TGCGCCAGCAGTTTTATTTCGGGGGCCTACGAGCAGTACTTC	CASSFISGAYEQYF
TRBV5-6	14	TRBJ1-5	-	few	TGTGCCAGCAGTTCGGGACTGATCAATCAGCCCCAGCATTTT	CASSSGLINQPQHF
TRBV7-3	16	TRBJ2-2	-	-	TGTGCCAGCAGCTCTACGATCAACTTGAACACCGGGGAGCTGTTTTTT	CASSSTINLNTGELFF
TRBV6-5	13	TRBJ2-2	TRBD2	few	TGTGCCAGCCTAGCGGGGTACACCGGGGAGCTGTTTTTT	CASLAGYTGELFF